A single sample is the source of the 4 T cell receptor beta chains below, sequenced in a study of Graves' ophthalmopathy and Graves' hyperthyroidism. Amplification of TCR beta CDR3 regions used RNA transcripts. Following a first-round RT-PCR that used HTBI primers, a second-round multiplex PCR was carried out. Each CDR3 protein gets one entry after TCRdb re-called the multiplex PCR reads with MiXCR. This table has about 620,000 distinct CDR3 sequences, 22% appearing once. The sample was peripheral blood. Receptors originate from a young woman with stable Graves' hyperthyroidism. Some clones in this sample may be carry-over from other donors' samples.

This sequence joins TRBV6-5 and TRBJ2-7; TRBD1 aligns across 7 bases. The CDR3 loop spans 14 amino acids. V lost 5 bases and J lost 5; bases outside the gene matches: 9. Germline V gene lookup returns CDR1 MNHEY and CDR2 SVGAGI. The CDR3 here is CASSTTYRGDEQYF. CDR3 nucleotide sequence: TGTGCCAGCAGTACTACCTACAGGGGCGACGAGCAGTACTTC.

This clonotype was picked up many times. Relative to the germline gene, one junction end is altered; a read error may explain this. The gene calls are TRBV5-1 and TRBJ1-2; maybe TRBD1 (6 bases). Germline V gene data show CDR1 as SGHRS and CDR2 as YFSETQ. The length of the CDR3 is 14 residues. CDR3 region: CVSTRQAGDYGYTF. Here the CDR3 DNA reads TGCGTCAGCACCAGACAGGCCGGGGACTATGGCTACACCTTC.

This clonotype showed up many times. The rearrangement joins TRBV2 to TRBJ2-7, with D hard to call. Germline V CDR1 and CDR2: SNHLY, FYNNEI. The CDR3 consists of 12 residues. With 6 bases removed from V and 4 bases from J, the gap between germline ends came to 10 bases. The CDR3 sequence is CASRYSGYEQYF. CDR3 nucleotides: TGTGCCAGCAGGTACAGTGGATACGAGCAGTACTTC.

This clonotype was found many times. The chain carries TRBV6-5 and TRBJ1-5; tentative D call: TRBD1 (5 bases). V lost 8 bases and J 0 bases, leaving 20 bases between the germline ends. Germline loops: CDR1 MNHEY, CDR2 SVGAGI. CDR3 length equals 17 residues. The CDR3 sequence: CASSEQGPLYSNQPQHF. CDR3 coding DNA: TGTGCCAGCTCGGAGCAGGGCCCGCTTTATAGCAATCAGCCCCAGCATTTT.